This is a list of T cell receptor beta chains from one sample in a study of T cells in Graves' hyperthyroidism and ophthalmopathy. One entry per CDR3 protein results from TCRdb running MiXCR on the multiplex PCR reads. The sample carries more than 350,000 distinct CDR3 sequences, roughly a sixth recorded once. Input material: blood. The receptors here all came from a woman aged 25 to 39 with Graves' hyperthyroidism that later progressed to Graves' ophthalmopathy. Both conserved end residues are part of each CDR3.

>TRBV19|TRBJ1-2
CASSAGPRRGYTF
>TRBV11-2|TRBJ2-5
CASRSPGTRWETQYF
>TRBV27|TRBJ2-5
CASSLSGQGARETQYF
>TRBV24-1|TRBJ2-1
CATSDLQTRGSYNEQFF
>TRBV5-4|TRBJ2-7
CASSFGLAGGGYEQYF
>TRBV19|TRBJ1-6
CASSTGTDTSPLHF
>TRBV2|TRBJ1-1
CASTPGGASTEAFF
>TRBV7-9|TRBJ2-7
CASSLASGRAVEQYF
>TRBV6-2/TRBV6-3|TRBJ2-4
CASSYQGRRSIQYF
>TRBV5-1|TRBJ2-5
CASSLEGTAHQETQYF
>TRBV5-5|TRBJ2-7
CASSWGTGPTSFYEQYF
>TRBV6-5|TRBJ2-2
CASSYSTGLGNTGELFF
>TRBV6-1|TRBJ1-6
CASGDRQGSPLHF
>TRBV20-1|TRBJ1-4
CSARDRGRGTTNEKLFF
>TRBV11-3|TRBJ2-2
CASSLDRWGARIGELFF
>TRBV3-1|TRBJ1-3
CASSPEMLGNTIYF
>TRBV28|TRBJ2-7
CASSFEVSGFYEQYF
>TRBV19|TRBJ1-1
CASSRGQGNTEAFF
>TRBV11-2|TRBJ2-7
CASSSPGIPYEQHF
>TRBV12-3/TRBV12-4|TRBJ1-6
CASSRGTDYSPLHF
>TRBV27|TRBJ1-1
CASSWGGDTEAFF
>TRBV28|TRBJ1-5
CASSLLITGASNQPQHF
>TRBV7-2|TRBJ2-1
CASRHGLAGGNEQFF
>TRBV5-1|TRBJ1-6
CASRPGGGAYNSPLHF
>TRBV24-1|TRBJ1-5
CATLRQGYSQPQHF
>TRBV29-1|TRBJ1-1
CSIKYRESMNTEAFF
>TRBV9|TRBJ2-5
CASSAGPLAGGFQETQYF
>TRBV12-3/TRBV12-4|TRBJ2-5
CASSPLRDTLQTQYF
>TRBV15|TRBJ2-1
CATSVRTNNNEQFF
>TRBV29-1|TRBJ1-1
CSAKDTGISEAFF
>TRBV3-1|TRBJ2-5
CASSQVAKGGLAEETQYF
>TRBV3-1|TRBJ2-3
CASSQGLAVTDTQYF